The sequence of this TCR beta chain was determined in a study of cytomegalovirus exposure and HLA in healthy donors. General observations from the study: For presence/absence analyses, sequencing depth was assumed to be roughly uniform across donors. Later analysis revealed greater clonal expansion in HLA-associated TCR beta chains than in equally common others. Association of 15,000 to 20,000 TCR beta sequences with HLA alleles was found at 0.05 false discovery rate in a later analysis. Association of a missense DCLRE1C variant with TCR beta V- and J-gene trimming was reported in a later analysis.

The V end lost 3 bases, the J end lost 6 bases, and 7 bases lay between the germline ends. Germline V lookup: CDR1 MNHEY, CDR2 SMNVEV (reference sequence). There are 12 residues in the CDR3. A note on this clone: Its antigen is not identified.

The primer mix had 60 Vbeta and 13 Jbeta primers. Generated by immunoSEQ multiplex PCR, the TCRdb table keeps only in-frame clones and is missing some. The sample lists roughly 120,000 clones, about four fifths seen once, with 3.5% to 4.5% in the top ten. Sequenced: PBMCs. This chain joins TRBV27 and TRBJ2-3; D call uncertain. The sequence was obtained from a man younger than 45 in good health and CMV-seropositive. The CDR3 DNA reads TGTGCCAGCAGTTTCAACATGGATACGCAGTATTTT. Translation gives CASSFNMDTQYF.